This TCR beta chain was identified during a study of shared clonotypes between healthy human individuals. Study conclusions and caveats: The genetic and exposure-history diversity represented was limited by few donors. Deeper or shallower sequencing was expected to change how clonotypes are shared among donors.

As regards this clone: Antigen: not known.

Replicate PCRs for unsorted PBMC used approximately 300 ng DNA (roughly 30,000 T cell genomes). The method was immunoSEQ multiplex PCR; TCRdb's version includes in-frame clones alone and lacks a portion of them. In the table there are some 490,000 clones, around 85% of which are singletons. Trimming at V came to 6 bases and at J to 0 bases, leaving 4 bases not matched to a gene. In germline, CDR1 is WSHSY, CDR2 SAAADI. The CDR3 sequence is 16 residues long. This TCR came from a middle-aged woman in good health. Some clones in this sample may be carry-over from other donors' samples. Sequencing was carried out using PBMCs. The genes are TRBV10-2 and TRBJ2-1; 11 bases agree with TRBD2. The CDR3 sequence: CASRLAGGSSYNEQFF. The CDR3 region has the DNA TGCGCCAGCAGGTTAGCGGGAGGGAGCTCCTACAATGAGCAGTTCTTC.